The source of this TCR beta chain is a study of cytomegalovirus exposure and HLA in healthy donors. The table came from immunoSEQ multiplex PCR; TCRdb's copy has only in-frame clones and leaves some out. The sample has under 250,000 clones, over 75% seen once. Note on this clone: The antigen remains undetermined.

Notes on the study in general: Researchers catalogued about 150 TCR beta chains as cytomegalovirus-associated. Cytomegalovirus status was reportedly diagnosed by the classifier with high specificity and sensitivity.

Germline CDR1 MNHEY, CDR2 SMNVEV (reference sequence). V was shortened by 6 bases and J by 6 bases, with 17 bases between the two germline ends. This CDR3 has 15 residues. Sequencing was done on a sample of PBMCs. The sequence came from a woman younger than 35 in good health and CMV-seropositive. The chain recombines TRBV27 with TRBJ1-4; D ambiguous. DNA of the CDR3: TGTGCCAGCAGCCCCATTATGTCAGGCGATGAAAAACTGTTTTTT. It translates to CASSPIMSGDEKLFF. The full variable domain, completed using reference TRBV27 and TRBJ1-4, is EAQVTQNPRYLITVTGKKLTVTCSQNMNHEYMSWYRQDPGLGLRQIYYSMNVEVTDKGDVPEGYKVSRKEKRNFPLILESPSPNQTSLYFCASSPIMSGDEKLFFGSGTQLSVL.